This T cell receptor beta chain was recorded in a study of cytomegalovirus exposure and HLA in healthy donors. The protocol was immunoSEQ multiplex PCR, while the TCRdb copy is restricted to in-frame clones and leaves out a portion. This table has approximately 130,000 clones, roughly 89% appearing once. General observations from the study: Most TCR sequences were rare, but some public TCRs occurred in many donors. Cytomegalovirus status was reportedly diagnosed by the classifier with high specificity and sensitivity. The authors confirmed in vitro that a few CMV-associated chains were specific for CMV antigens.

This clone occurred a few times. Its antigen is currently unknown. Among the 110 or so subjects of the validation cohort, separate from the 666-subject first cohort, were the donors. Germline V gene data show CDR1 as SGHNT and CDR2 as YENEEA. CDR3 length: 18 amino acids. Unmatched junction bases numbered 11, after V lost 2 bases and J lost 2 bases. The V gene is TRBV11-3, the J gene TRBJ2-2; 7 nucleotides agree with TRBD1. The specimen sequenced was PBMCs. This TCR came from a woman aged 18-29 years in good health and CMV-seronegative. Here the CDR3 reads CASSLWDSLSLNTGELFF. The CDR3 nucleotides are TGTGCCAGCAGCTTATGGGACAGCCTGAGCTTAAACACCGGGGAGCTGTTTTTT.